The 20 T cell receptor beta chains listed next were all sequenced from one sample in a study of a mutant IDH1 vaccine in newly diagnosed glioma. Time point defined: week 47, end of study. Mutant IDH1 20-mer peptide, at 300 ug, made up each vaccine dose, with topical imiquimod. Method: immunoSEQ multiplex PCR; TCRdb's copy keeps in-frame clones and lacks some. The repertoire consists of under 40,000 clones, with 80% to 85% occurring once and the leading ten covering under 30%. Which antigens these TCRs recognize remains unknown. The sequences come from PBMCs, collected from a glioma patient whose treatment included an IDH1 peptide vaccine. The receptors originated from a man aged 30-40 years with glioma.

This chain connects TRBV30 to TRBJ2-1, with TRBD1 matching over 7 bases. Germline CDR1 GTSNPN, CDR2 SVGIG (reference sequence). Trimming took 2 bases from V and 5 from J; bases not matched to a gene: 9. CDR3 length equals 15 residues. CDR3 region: CAWSSTGVGHNEQFF. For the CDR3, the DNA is TGTGCCTGGAGTTCAACAGGGGTAGGGCACAATGAGCAGTTCTTC.

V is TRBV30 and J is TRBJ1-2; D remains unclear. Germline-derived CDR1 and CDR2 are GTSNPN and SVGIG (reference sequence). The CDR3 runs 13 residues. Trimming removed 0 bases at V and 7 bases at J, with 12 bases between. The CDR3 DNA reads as TGTGCCTGGAGTGTAGAAGGAGGCGGTGGCTACACCTTC. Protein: CAWSVEGGGGYTF.

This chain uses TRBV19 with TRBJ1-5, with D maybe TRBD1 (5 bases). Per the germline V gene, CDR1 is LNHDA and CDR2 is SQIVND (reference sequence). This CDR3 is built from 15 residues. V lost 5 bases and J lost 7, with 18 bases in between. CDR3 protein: CASSSRDTGPQPQHF. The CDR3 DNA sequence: TGTGCCAGTAGTTCACGGGATACGGGGCCACAGCCCCAGCATTTT.

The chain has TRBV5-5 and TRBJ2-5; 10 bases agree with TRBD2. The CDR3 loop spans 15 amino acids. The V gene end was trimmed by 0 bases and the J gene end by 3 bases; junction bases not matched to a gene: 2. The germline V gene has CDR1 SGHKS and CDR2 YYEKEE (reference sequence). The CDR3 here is CASSLEGLAEETQYF. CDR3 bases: TGTGCCAGCAGCTTGGAAGGACTAGCGGAAGAGACCCAGTACTTC.

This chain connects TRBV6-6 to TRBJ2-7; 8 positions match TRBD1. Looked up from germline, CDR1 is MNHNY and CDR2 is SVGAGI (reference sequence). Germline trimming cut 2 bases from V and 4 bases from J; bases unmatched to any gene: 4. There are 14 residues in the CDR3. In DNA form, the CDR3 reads TGTGCCAGCAGTTACGGCAGGGGGCAGTACGAGCAGTACTTC. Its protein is CASSYGRGQYEQYF.

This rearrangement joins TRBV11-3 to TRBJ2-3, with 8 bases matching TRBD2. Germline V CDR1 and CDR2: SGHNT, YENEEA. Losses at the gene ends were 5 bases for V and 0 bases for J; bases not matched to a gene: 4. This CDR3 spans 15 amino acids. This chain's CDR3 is CASSPPGGSTDTQYF. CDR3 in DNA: TGTGCCAGCAGCCCACCGGGGGGGAGCACAGATACGCAGTATTTT.

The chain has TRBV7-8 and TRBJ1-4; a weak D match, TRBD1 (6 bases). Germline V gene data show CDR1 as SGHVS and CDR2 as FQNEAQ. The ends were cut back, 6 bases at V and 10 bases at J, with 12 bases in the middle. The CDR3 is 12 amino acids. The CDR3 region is CASRREGGKLFF. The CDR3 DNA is TGTGCCAGCAGGAGGGAGGGGGGAAAACTGTTTTTT.

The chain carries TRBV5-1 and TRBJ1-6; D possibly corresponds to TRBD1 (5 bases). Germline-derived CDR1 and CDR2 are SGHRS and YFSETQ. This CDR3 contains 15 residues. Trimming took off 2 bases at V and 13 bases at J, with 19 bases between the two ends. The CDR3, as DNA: TGCGCCAGCAGCTTAAACTCAGGGACCTCATATCCCCTCCACTTT. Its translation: CASSLNSGTSYPLHF.

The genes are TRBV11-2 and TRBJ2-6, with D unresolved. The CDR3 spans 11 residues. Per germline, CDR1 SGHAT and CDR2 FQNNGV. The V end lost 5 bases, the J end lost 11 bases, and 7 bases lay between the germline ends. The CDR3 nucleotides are TGTGCCAGCAGCGCCCCCGACGTCCTGACTTTC. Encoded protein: CASSAPDVLTF.

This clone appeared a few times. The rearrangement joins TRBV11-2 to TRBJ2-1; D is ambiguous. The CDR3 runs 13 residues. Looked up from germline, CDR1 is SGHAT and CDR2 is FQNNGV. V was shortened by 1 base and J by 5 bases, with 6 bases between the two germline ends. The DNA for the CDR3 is TGTGCCAGCAGCTTAGGAGACAACAATGAGCAGTTCTTC. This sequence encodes CASSLGDNNEQFF.

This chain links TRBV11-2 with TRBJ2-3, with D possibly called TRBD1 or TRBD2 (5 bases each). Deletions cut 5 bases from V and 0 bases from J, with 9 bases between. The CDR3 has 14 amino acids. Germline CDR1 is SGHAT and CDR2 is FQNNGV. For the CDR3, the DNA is TGTGCCAGCAGCCCGGGACGGAGCACAGATACGCAGTATTTT. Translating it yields CASSPGRSTDTQYF.

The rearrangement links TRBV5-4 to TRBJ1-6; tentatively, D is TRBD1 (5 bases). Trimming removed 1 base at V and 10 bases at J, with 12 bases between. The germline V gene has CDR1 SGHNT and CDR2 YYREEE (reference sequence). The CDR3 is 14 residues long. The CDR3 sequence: CASSLRRAGSPLHF. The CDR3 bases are TGTGCCAGCAGCTTGCGCAGGGCAGGGTCACCCCTCCACTTT.

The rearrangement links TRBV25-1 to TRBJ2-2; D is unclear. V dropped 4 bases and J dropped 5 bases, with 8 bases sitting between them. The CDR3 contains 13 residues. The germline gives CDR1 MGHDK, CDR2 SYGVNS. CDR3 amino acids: CASSALGTGELFF. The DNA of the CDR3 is TGTGCCAGCAGTGCTCTGGGGACCGGGGAGCTGTTTTTT.

The CDR3 nucleotides are TGTGCCAGTAGTATAAATGGCGGGAACGGGGAGCTGTTTTTT. Translation gives CASSINGGNGELFF. The rearrangement joins TRBV19 to TRBJ2-2; D might be TRBD2 (6 bases). This CDR3 has 14 residues. Germline values: CDR1 LNHDA, CDR2 SQIVND (reference sequence). V was trimmed by 2 bases and J by 7 bases, leaving 11 bases between them.

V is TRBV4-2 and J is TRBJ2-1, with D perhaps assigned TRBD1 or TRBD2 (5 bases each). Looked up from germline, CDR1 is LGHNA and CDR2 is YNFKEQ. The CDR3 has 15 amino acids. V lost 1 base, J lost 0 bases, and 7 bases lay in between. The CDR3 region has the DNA TGTGCCAGCAGCCAAGGGGGGAACTCCTACAATGAGCAGTTCTTC. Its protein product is CASSQGGNSYNEQFF.

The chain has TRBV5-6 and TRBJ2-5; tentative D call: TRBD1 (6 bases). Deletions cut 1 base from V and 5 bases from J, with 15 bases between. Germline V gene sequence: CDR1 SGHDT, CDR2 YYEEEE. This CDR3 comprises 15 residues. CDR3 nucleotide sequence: TGTGCCAGCAGCTTGAATTGGGGGCAAAGGGAGACCCAGTACTTC. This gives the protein CASSLNWGQRETQYF.

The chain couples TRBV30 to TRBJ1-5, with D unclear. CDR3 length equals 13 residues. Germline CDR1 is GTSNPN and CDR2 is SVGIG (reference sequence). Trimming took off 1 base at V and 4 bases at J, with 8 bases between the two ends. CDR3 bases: TGTGCCTGGAGTGACCCGATGAATCAGCCCCAGCATTTT. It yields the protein CAWSDPMNQPQHF.

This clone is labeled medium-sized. The CDR3 nucleotides are TGCGCCAGCTCCGGACTAGCGGGATTTTACGAGCAGTACTTC. This translates into CASSGLAGFYEQYF. This chain uses TRBV10-2 with TRBJ2-7; 12 nucleotides line up with TRBD2. The V segment lost 8 bases and the J segment 4 bases; nucleotides outside the gene matches: 6. Germline CDR1 reads WSHSY; CDR2 reads SAAADI. There are 14 residues in the CDR3.

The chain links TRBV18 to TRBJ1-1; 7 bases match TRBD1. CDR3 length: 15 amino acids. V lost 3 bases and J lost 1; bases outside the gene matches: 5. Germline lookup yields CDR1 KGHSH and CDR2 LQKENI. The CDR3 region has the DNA TGTGCCAGCTCACCCTGGACAGGAACGAACACTGAAGCTTTCTTT. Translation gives CASSPWTGTNTEAFF.

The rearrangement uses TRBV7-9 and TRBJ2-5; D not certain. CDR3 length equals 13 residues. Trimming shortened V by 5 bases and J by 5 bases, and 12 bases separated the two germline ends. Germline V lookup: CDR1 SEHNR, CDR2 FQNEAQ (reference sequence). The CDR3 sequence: CASSPSGSETQYF. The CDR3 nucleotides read TGTGCCAGCAGCCCATCCGGGTCGGAGACCCAGTACTTC.